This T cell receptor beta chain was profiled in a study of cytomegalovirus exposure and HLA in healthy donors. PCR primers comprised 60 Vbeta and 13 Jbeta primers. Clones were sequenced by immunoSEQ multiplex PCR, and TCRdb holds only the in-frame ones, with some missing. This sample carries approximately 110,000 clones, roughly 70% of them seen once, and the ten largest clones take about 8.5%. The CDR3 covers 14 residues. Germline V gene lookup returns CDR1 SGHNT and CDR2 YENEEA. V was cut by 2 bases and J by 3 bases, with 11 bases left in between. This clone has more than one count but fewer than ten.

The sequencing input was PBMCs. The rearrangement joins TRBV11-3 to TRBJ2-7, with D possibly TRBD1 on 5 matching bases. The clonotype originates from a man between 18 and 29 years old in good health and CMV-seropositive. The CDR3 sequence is CASSLRDSYYEQYF. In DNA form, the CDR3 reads TGTGCCAGCAGCTTAAGAGACAGCTACTACGAGCAGTACTTC.